The 25 T cell receptor beta chains below were found in one sample sequenced in a study of blood T cells in healthy people across ages. Primed by a sample-barcoded 5' primer and a J-beta primer mix, a second PCR proceeded for about 6 to 12 cycles. Each CDR3 protein gets one entry after TCRdb re-called the 5' RACE reads with MiXCR. The sample has 730,000 or so distinct CDR3 sequences, roughly 43% seen once. What was sequenced was blood. Every receptor here comes from a man older than 75 in good health.

The chain carries TRBV7-3 and TRBJ2-7, with D hard to call. CDR1 is SGHTA and CDR2 is FQGTGA in the germline V gene. Trimming removed 6 bases at V and 6 bases at J, with 15 bases between. The CDR3 runs 13 residues. Written as DNA, the CDR3 is TGTGCCAGCAGGCTGGACCCCGTCTCCGAGCAGTACTTC. This translates into CASRLDPVSEQYF. The variable domain in full, completed from reference TRBV7-3 and TRBJ2-7, reads GAGVSQTPSNKVTEKGKYVELRCDPISGHTALYWYRQSLGQGPEFLIYFQGTGAADDSGLPNDRFFAVRPEGSVSTLKIQRTERGDSAVYLCASRLDPVSEQYFGPGTRLTVT.

This sequence joins TRBV7-2 and TRBJ1-1; TRBD1 might be the D (5 bases). Germline-derived CDR1 and CDR2 are SGHTA and FQGNSA. With 8 bases removed from V and 10 bases from J, the gap between germline ends came to 23 bases. CDR3 length: 14 amino acids. In DNA, the CDR3 is TGTGCCAGCCGCAGCGGGGCAAAATCGAAGGTAGCTTTCTTT. Its protein is CASRSGAKSKVAFF.

This clonotype occurred a few times. The V gene is TRBV7-9, the J gene TRBJ1-2, with TRBD1 identical over 12 bases. The trim removed 0 bases at V and 1 base at J, leaving 3 bases unmatched. CDR3 length: 17 residues. From germline, CDR1 is SEHNR and CDR2 FQNEAQ (reference sequence). The CDR3 reads CASSLAGQGADNYGYTF. The CDR3 DNA sequence: TGTGCCAGCAGCTTAGCGGGACAGGGGGCTGATAACTATGGCTACACCTTC.

The CDR3 DNA reads TGTGCCAGCAGCTTGGCAATCGGGACAGTTGAAAATTCACCCCTCCACTTT. Its translation: CASSLAIGTVENSPLHF. The chain couples TRBV5-8 to TRBJ1-6; 7 bases fit TRBD1. The ends lost 0 bases at V and 7 bases at J; junction bases unmatched: 10. The CDR3 totals 17 residues. CDR1 SGHTS and CDR2 YDEGEE come from the germline V gene.

The V and J genes are TRBV20-1 and TRBJ2-5; TRBD1 or TRBD2 may be the D gene (5 bases each). Between the trimmed V and J ends, which lost 5 bases and 7 bases, there was a span of 14 bases. Germline V gene data show CDR1 as DFQATT and CDR2 as SNEGSKA (reference sequence). This CDR3 is built from 12 residues. The CDR3 sequence is CSASGTPGTQYF. The CDR3 coding sequence is TGCAGTGCTTCCGGGACCCCAGGGACCCAGTACTTC.

The chain couples TRBV5-1 to TRBJ2-1, with D perhaps TRBD1 (6 bases). Germline lookup yields CDR1 SGHRS and CDR2 YFSETQ. CDR3 length equals 14 residues. V lost 0 bases and J lost 6, with 10 bases in between. The CDR3 region has the DNA TGCGCCAGCAGCTTGGGGACCAGGGGCAATGAGCAGTTCTTC. This sequence encodes CASSLGTRGNEQFF.

This clonotype was counted only a few times. The V call is TRBV20-1, the J call TRBJ2-4; weak D call: TRBD1 (6 bases). CDR3 length equals 15 residues. Trimming stripped 3 bases from V and 0 bases from J, with 12 bases between. CDR1 DFQATT and CDR2 SNEGSKA come from the germline V gene (reference sequence). The CDR3 loop is CSASGQMEAKNIQYF. The CDR3 DNA is TGCAGTGCTAGTGGACAGATGGAAGCCAAAAACATTCAGTACTTC.

The chain links TRBV6-2 or TRBV6-3 to TRBJ2-1; D gene unclear. Per the germline V gene, CDR1 is MNHEY and CDR2 is SVGEGT. The CDR3 covers 17 residues. V was shortened by 5 bases and J by 9 bases, with 26 bases between the two germline ends. The CDR3 here is CASSPSTTYPLSGEQFF. In nucleotides, the CDR3 is TGTGCCAGCAGTCCTTCAACGACGTATCCACTGAGTGGTGAGCAGTTCTTC.

Only a few counts were recorded for this clonotype. The rearrangement joins TRBV20-1 to TRBJ1-1, with 8 bases fitting TRBD1. This CDR3 has 15 residues. Germline CDR1 DFQATT, CDR2 SNEGSKA (reference sequence). V trimming: 4 bases; J trimming: 4 bases; junction bases outside the gene matches: 11. The CDR3 region is CSATRSQGAGTEAFF. The CDR3 nucleotides are TGCAGTGCTACTAGGTCTCAGGGGGCCGGCACTGAAGCTTTCTTT.

As to this clonotype: This may be a read error, as it is one base from a much larger clone. The chain couples TRBV9 to TRBJ2-7; D not resolved. CDR1 and CDR2 (germline): SGDLS, YYNGEE. V gave up 3 bases and J gave up 0 bases, with 7 bases separating them. The CDR3 runs to 13 residues. The CDR3 reads CASSGASSYEQYF. The CDR3 bases are TGTGCCAGCAGCGGAGCCAGCTCCTACGAGCAGTACTTC.

V usage is TRBV3-1 and J usage is TRBJ2-1, with a tentative D call TRBD2 (7 bases). The V end was cut by 7 bases, the J end by 0 bases, with 16 bases between. CDR3 size: 16 residues. Germline V gene lookup returns CDR1 LGHDT and CDR2 YNNKEL (reference sequence). The CDR3 loop is CASNERGGDSYNEQFF. In nucleotides, the CDR3 is TGTGCCAGCAACGAACGCGGGGGCGACTCCTACAATGAGCAGTTCTTC.

This clonotype was observed at least ten times. The gene calls are TRBV6-2 or TRBV6-3 and TRBJ2-1, with 11 bases aligning to TRBD2. Germline CDR1 reads MNHEY; CDR2 reads SVGEGT. There are 15 residues in the CDR3. The V and J ends lost 5 bases and 6 bases, in that order; junction bases with no gene match: 6. CDR3 in amino acids: CASSLAGGQSNEQFF. Here the CDR3 DNA reads TGTGCCAGCAGTCTAGCGGGGGGCCAGTCCAATGAGCAGTTCTTC.

The chain carries TRBV9 and TRBJ2-3, with a possible D match to TRBD2 (7 bases). Germline V gives CDR1 SGDLS, CDR2 YYNGEE. The CDR3 contains 16 residues. Trimming removed 4 bases from V and 2 bases from J, with 17 bases in between. The chain's CDR3 is CASSPRGGLTTDTQYF. CDR3 coding DNA: TGTGCCAGCAGCCCAAGGGGGGGACTAACCACAGATACGCAGTATTTT.

This clonotype was counted a few times. This chain uses TRBV14 with TRBJ2-6; D is ambiguous. Germline V gives CDR1 SGHDN, CDR2 FVKESK. Trimming took 4 bases from V and 0 from J, leaving 13 bases between them. This CDR3 has 17 amino acids. The CDR3, as DNA: TGTGCCAGCAGCCCTCCGGCGCGCCCCTCTGGGGCCAACGTCCTGACTTTC. Its translation: CASSPPARPSGANVLTF.

Only a few counts were recorded for this clonotype. V and J are TRBV7-2 and TRBJ2-3, with TRBD1 as a possible D gene (5 bases). The CDR3 extends over 15 amino acids. Germline values: CDR1 SGHTA, CDR2 FQGNSA. Trimming removed 2 bases from V and 6 bases from J, with 15 bases in between. CDR3 DNA sequence: TGTGCCAGCAGCTTAACGGCCTTTGGGGCCGATACGCAGTATTTT. This encodes CASSLTAFGADTQYF. Combining the CDR3 with reference TRBV7-2 and TRBJ2-3 gives the whole variable domain GAGVSQSPSNKVTEKGKDVELRCDPISGHTALYWYRQSLGQGLEFLIYFQGNSAPDKSGLPSDRFSAERTGGSVSTLTIQRTQQEDSAVYLCASSLTAFGADTQYFGPGTRLTVL.

There are a few counts of this clonotype. The chain combines TRBV4-2 with TRBJ2-1; D possibly corresponds to TRBD2 (5 bases). Between the trimmed V and J ends, which lost 7 bases and 2 bases, there was a span of 15 bases. This CDR3 region has 15 residues. Germline CDR1 reads LGHNA; CDR2 reads YNFKEQ. CDR3 sequence: CASTIGSGTYNEQFF. CDR3 bases: TGTGCCAGCACCATAGGAAGCGGCACCTACAATGAGCAGTTCTTC.

This clonotype appeared many times. The chain couples TRBV7-2 to TRBJ2-5; D tentatively reads TRBD1 or TRBD2 (6 bases each). The CDR3 runs to 15 residues. CDR1 SGHTA and CDR2 FQGNSA come from the germline V gene. V was trimmed by 5 bases and J by 2 bases, leaving 15 bases between them. CDR3 nucleotides: TGTGCCAGCAGCCCCCTCGGGGGCGGGCAAGAGACCCAGTACTTC. Translation gives CASSPLGGGQETQYF.

This clonotype was seen repeatedly, ten times or more. CDR3 protein: CSVATGPPDEQYF. CDR3 DNA: TGCAGCGTTGCGACAGGACCGCCCGACGAGCAGTACTTC. The rearrangement links TRBV29-1 to TRBJ2-7; tentatively, D is TRBD1 (6 bases). The V gene's germline CDR1 is SQVTM and CDR2 ANQGSEA. The CDR3 extends over 13 amino acids. The V gene lost 4 bases and the J gene lost 5 bases, with 15 bases spanning the gap.

This clonotype has just one count. CDR3 in amino acids: CTSSLSSWAKETQYF. CDR3 DNA sequence: TGTACCAGCAGCTTAAGCTCCTGGGCTAAAGAGACCCAGTACTTC. The V call is TRBV7-2, the J call TRBJ2-5; D not certain. CDR1 is SGHTA and CDR2 is FQGNSA in the germline V gene. Trimming pared 2 bases from V and 3 bases from J, leaving 13 bases between. This CDR3 comprises 15 residues. The full variable domain, in which reference TRBV7-2 and TRBJ2-5 provide the parts outside the CDR3, is GAGVSQSPSNKVTEKGKDVELRCDPISGHTALYWYRQSLGQGLEFLIYFQGNSAPDKSGLPSDRFSAERTGGSVSTLTIQRTQQEDSAVYLCTSSLSSWAKETQYFGPGTRLLVL.

The chain joins TRBV5-4 to TRBJ2-7; D unresolved. The CDR3 length is 15 residues. Per germline, CDR1 SGHNT and CDR2 YYREEE (reference sequence). V gave up 0 bases and J gave up 0 bases, with 10 bases separating them. The CDR3 DNA follows: TGTGCCAGCAGCTTGGGGCAGCTAACCTCCTACGAGCAGTACTTC. The encoded protein is CASSLGQLTSYEQYF.

This clonotype was recorded a few times. The rearrangement joins TRBV30 to TRBJ1-2, with D hard to call. Trimming pared 3 bases from V and 0 bases from J, leaving 11 bases between. This CDR3 contains 14 residues. Germline V lookup: CDR1 GTSNPN, CDR2 SVGIG (reference sequence). The CDR3 is CAWSPWVTNYGYTF. The CDR3 nucleotides are TGTGCCTGGAGCCCCTGGGTAACTAACTATGGCTACACCTTC. Filled out from reference TRBV30 and TRBJ1-2, the complete variable domain reads SQTIHQWPATLVQPVGSPLSLECTVEGTSNPNLYWYRQAAGRGLQLLFYSVGIGQISSEVPQNLSASRPQDRQFILSSKKLLLSDSGFYLCAWSPWVTNYGYTFGSGTRLTVV.

This chain links TRBV3-1 with TRBJ2-1, with 7 bases aligning to TRBD1. CDR3 length equals 15 residues. Germline CDR1 reads LGHDT; CDR2 reads YNNKEL (reference sequence). Germline trimming cut 3 bases from V and 8 bases from J; bases unmatched to any gene: 10. The DNA of the CDR3 is TGTGCCAGCAGCCACAAAGGACAGGTTAGGGATGAGCAGTTCTTC. The encoded protein is CASSHKGQVRDEQFF.

As for this clonotype: Possible read error: a much larger clone is one base away. This chain connects TRBV29-1 to TRBJ2-5, with D tentatively TRBD1 or TRBD2 (5 bases each). The germline V gene encodes CDR1 SQVTM and CDR2 ANQGSEA. V was pared by 7 bases and J by 2 bases, with 23 bases between. CDR3 length: 16 amino acids. The CDR3 region is CSGRDARTRAQETQYF. CDR3 in DNA: TGCAGCGGTCGGGACGCTAGAACCCGCGCGCAAGAGACCCAGTACTTC.

This clonotype has just a few counts. The chain is built from TRBV20-1 and TRBJ2-1; perhaps D is TRBD1 or TRBD2 (5 bases each). The germline V and J ends were trimmed by 3 bases and 7 bases, with 19 bases remaining between them. The CDR3 loop spans 15 amino acids. Germline CDR1 and CDR2: DFQATT and SNEGSKA (reference sequence). The CDR3 reads CSARGVGTVGNEQFF. The CDR3 DNA is TGCAGTGCTAGGGGGGTAGGGACCGTCGGTAATGAGCAGTTCTTC.

The chain has TRBV27 and TRBJ2-7, with D perhaps TRBD2 (7 bases). From germline, CDR1 is MNHEY and CDR2 SMNVEV (reference sequence). CDR3 length: 19 amino acids. V gave up 3 bases and J gave up 2 bases, with 26 bases separating them. The CDR3 loop is CASSFRTGGARGIPYEQYF. The CDR3 nucleotides are TGTGCCAGCAGTTTCCGAACTGGGGGGGCTCGCGGGATCCCCTACGAGCAGTACTTC.